This T cell receptor beta chain was captured by sequencing in a study of blood T cell repertoires in COVID-19 (dated by TCRdb to the early 2020s). Background on the whole study: The collaborator samples originated in the United States, Italy and Spain and spanned the acute and convalescent phases of COVID-19. The sample metadata nearly always contained a de-identified subject ID, COVID-19 status, age in years and sex. The samples were drawn from two sources: the first 160 participants of the ongoing ImmuneRACE study, and 1,254 subjects contributed by 6 global collaborators. Subjects who had been exposed to COVID-19, were actively infected with it, or had recovered from it provided the deeply sampled blood TCRbeta repertoires that made up the dataset. Where HLA class I and class II types were available, the types were taken from metadata supplied by the sample provider, not from assay-based typing. The repertoires were made available in a free public database intended to serve as a resource for research on the immune response to SARS-CoV-2. The prospective study material was composed of cDNA or gDNA derived from T cells, B-cell-depleted T cells, or PBMCs.

From a lookup of the germline V gene, CDR1 and CDR2 are MNHEY and SVGEGT. Counted from cysteine to phenylalanine, this CDR3 has 14 amino acids. The entry retains the CDR3 DNA only, 42 bases that are in frame from base 1. Deletion took 4 bases off V and 0 bases off J, with a span of 9 bases between the germline ends. Broader findings and caveats from the paper: The quantity of clinical and demographic metadata differed by source and by participant and was supplied without curation.

The immunoSEQ Assay, a bias-controlled multiplex PCR, was used to amplify TCRbeta CDR3 regions from genomic DNA. The authors' pipeline ran thus. The number of nucleated cells in each sample was estimated by amplification of reference gene primers within the assay. To quantify the absolute abundance of each unique TCRbeta CDR3 rearrangement, sequence reads were collapsed and filtered. For each sample, productive Simpson clonality was calculated as the square root of Simpson's diversity index across productive rearrangements. The clones in this table, taken by TCRdb from immuneACCESS, are in-frame only. Not every clone is retained; where verified, under half of the shortfall comes from an unresolved V gene, and the cause of the rest is unknown. V, J and clone size are those of that table, while D and trimming were read from the DNA. A total of around 250,000 clones appear in this sample, around four fifths of them only once. The ten largest account for approximately 1.8% of the sample.

Turning to this clone: Its antigen is currently not known. Base qualities were left out, and no much larger clone turns up one base away.

Another Seattle source contributed samples from volunteer blood donors who had recovered from COVID-19. Each collaborating institution followed its own protocols to collect whole blood in K2EDTA tubes. For TCRbeta analysis, collaborators shipped samples in one of three forms: frozen whole blood, isolated PBMCs, or DNA extracted from either of those sample types. Here the chain combines TRBV6-2 or TRBV6-3 and TRBJ2-5, with TRBD2 perhaps the D gene, on 6 matching bases. The receptor was isolated from a man aged 25-45 years who had recovered from COVID-19. The sequenced material came from peripheral blood. The CDR3 loop reads CASSLTSYQETQYF. In nucleotides, the sequence is TGTGCCAGCAGTTTGACTAGTTACCAAGAGACCCAGTACTTC.